This T cell receptor beta chain is drawn from a study of long-term antiretroviral therapy in people with HIV. Study outcomes and limitations: Gathering of blood took place between 2004 and 2017, possibly under older ART regimens.

With survey level as its setting, the immunoSEQ assay was v3.0. Measured with immunoSEQ multiplex PCR; TCRdb has only the in-frame clones, and not every one. The sample records fewer than 20,000 clones, over 70% being singletons. This CDR3 is built from 16 residues. V shed 1 base and J shed 4 bases, with 17 bases lying between them. CDR1 and CDR2 from the germline V gene are SGHRS and YFSETQ. Notes on this clone: Its antigen is not known.

The source of this sequence is a man aged 50-60 years with HIV. The chain joins TRBV5-1 to TRBJ2-5; perhaps TRBD1 as D (6 bases). The sequences come from unsorted PBMCs, collected 0.3 years before starting antiretroviral therapy. CDR3 protein: CASSLMGQGDGETQYF. The CDR3 bases are TGCGCCAGCAGCTTGATGGGACAAGGGGACGGAGAGACCCAGTACTTC.